Below are 24 T cell receptor beta chains sequenced from a single sample in a study of T cell responses to AZD1222 COVID-19 vaccine. TCRdb keeps only in-frame clones here, not all; method: immunoSEQ multiplex PCR. Among about 110,000 clones listed, roughly four fifths were seen once. The input for sequencing was peripheral blood, taken on day 0 of AZD1222 vaccination. The source of these receptors is an adult in good health.

The J gene is TRBJ1-1, the V gene TRBV6-2 or TRBV6-3; a weak D match, TRBD1 (5 bases). Deletions cut 5 bases from V and 9 bases from J, with 19 bases between. This CDR3 spans 14 amino acids. CDR1 and CDR2 from the germline V gene are MNHEY and SVGEGT. The CDR3 loop is CASSGVDSSNKAFF. CDR3 nucleotides: TGTGCCAGCAGTGGGGTCGACAGTTCGAATAAAGCTTTCTTT.

The J gene is TRBJ2-7, the V gene TRBV4-3, with 7 positions matching TRBD1. Germline V gene data show CDR1 as LGHNA and CDR2 as YSLEER. V trimming: 0 bases; J trimming: 4 bases; junction bases outside the gene matches: 6. This CDR3 region has 15 residues. CDR3 residues: CASSQDTGARYEQYF. The CDR3 DNA follows: TGCGCCAGCAGCCAAGATACAGGGGCACGATACGAGCAGTACTTC.

This chain joins TRBV27 and TRBJ1-2; perhaps TRBD1 as D (5 bases). The CDR3 sequence is 14 residues long. From germline, CDR1 is MNHEY and CDR2 SMNVEV (reference sequence). Trimming removed 2 bases at V and 0 bases at J, with 7 bases between. This CDR3 is CASSLARANYGYTF. For the CDR3, the DNA is TGTGCCAGCAGTTTAGCCAGGGCTAACTATGGCTACACCTTC.

The V gene is TRBV27, the J gene TRBJ1-1, with D possibly being TRBD1 (6 bases). The ends were cut back, 4 bases at V and 9 bases at J, with 27 bases in the middle. The length of the CDR3 is 17 residues. Germline CDR1 MNHEY, CDR2 SMNVEV (reference sequence). The CDR3 loop reads CASSSSSGASPGRKAFF. As DNA, the CDR3 is TGTGCCAGCAGTTCATCATCAGGGGCGTCTCCGGGCCGGAAAGCTTTCTTT.

The chain carries TRBV5-4 and TRBJ1-2; D may be TRBD1 (5 bases). The germline gives CDR1 SGHNT, CDR2 YYREEE (reference sequence). This CDR3 has 15 amino acids. V shed 0 bases and J shed 8 bases, with 17 bases lying between them. The CDR3 sequence is CASSLGLRDQGGYTF. CDR3 sequence (DNA): TGTGCCAGCAGCTTGGGGCTTAGGGACCAAGGGGGCTACACCTTC.

V gene TRBV28 combines with J gene TRBJ2-7; 10 bases line up with TRBD2. The CDR3 is 15 amino acids. Losses at the gene ends were 4 bases for V and 5 bases for J; bases not matched to a gene: 8. Germline CDR1 and CDR2: MDHEN and SYDVKM. The CDR3: CASSSLAGGRHEQYF. CDR3 coding DNA: TGTGCCAGCAGTTCCTTAGCGGGGGGAAGGCACGAGCAGTACTTC.

The chain joins TRBV5-6 to TRBJ1-4; 7 bases align to TRBD1. Germline CDR1 and CDR2: SGHDT and YYEEEE. Trimming cost V 4 bases and J 2 bases; bases outside gene matches: 8. The CDR3 loop spans 16 amino acids. The CDR3 DNA sequence: TGTGCCAGCAGCCTGACAGGGAGCTCCACTAATGAAAAACTGTTTTTT. Amino acids: CASSLTGSSTNEKLFF.

This sequence joins TRBV5-1 and TRBJ2-2, with D perhaps TRBD1 (6 bases). Germline V lookup: CDR1 SGHRS, CDR2 YFSETQ. CDR3 length equals 14 residues. V lost 1 base, J lost 6 bases, and 10 bases lay in between. CDR3 nucleotide sequence: TGCGCCAGCAGCTTGTCAGGGGTGTCCGGGGAGCTGTTTTTT. Protein: CASSLSGVSGELFF.

This clone was seen only once. The chain recombines TRBV4-1 with TRBJ2-7; TRBD1 aligns across 12 bases. The V segment lost 2 bases and the J segment 3 bases; nucleotides outside the gene matches: 5. This CDR3 has 16 residues. Per the germline V gene, CDR1 is MGHRA and CDR2 is YSYEKL. The CDR3 sequence is CASSQTGTGGLYEQYF. DNA of the CDR3: TGCGCCAGCAGCCAAACCGGGACAGGGGGCCTCTACGAGCAGTACTTC.

The chain recombines TRBV11-2 with TRBJ1-6; weak D call: TRBD1 (6 bases). The germline V and J ends were trimmed by 1 base and 8 bases, with 12 bases remaining between them. The CDR3 runs to 15 residues. In germline, CDR1 is SGHAT, CDR2 FQNNGV. CDR3 in amino acids: CASSLGGRGYSPLHF. In DNA, the CDR3 is TGTGCCAGCAGCTTAGGCGGCAGGGGTTATTCACCCCTCCACTTT.

The chain uses TRBV19 and TRBJ2-7; 7 nucleotides align to TRBD2. J gave up 9 bases and V 6 bases, and 17 bases lay outside the gene matches. This CDR3 comprises 15 residues. CDR1 is LNHDA and CDR2 is SQIVND in the germline V gene (reference sequence). CDR3 in DNA: TGTGCCAGTAGCCCCCGGGCCCGGGACTATCGCGGGCAGTACTTC. Translated: CASSPRARDYRGQYF.

The V gene is TRBV7-9, the J gene TRBJ2-3, with 16 bases fitting TRBD2. J gave up 5 bases and V 4 bases, and 12 bases lay outside the gene matches. The V gene's germline CDR1 is SEHNR and CDR2 FQNEAQ (reference sequence). This CDR3 comprises 19 residues. CDR3 loop: CASSSPGLAGGYSVDTQYF. The CDR3 DNA is TGTGCCAGCAGCTCTCCGGGACTAGCGGGAGGGTATTCAGTAGATACGCAGTATTTT.

V is TRBV6-5 and J is TRBJ2-3, with unresolved D. There are 13 residues in the CDR3. CDR1 is MNHEY and CDR2 is SVGAGI in the germline V gene. The V and J ends lost 6 bases and 5 bases respectively, with 12 bases between them. As DNA, the CDR3 is TGTGCCAGCAGCCCCGTCGACCAAGATACGCAGTATTTT. This translates into CASSPVDQDTQYF.

The V gene is TRBV7-5, the J gene TRBJ1-1. TRBV7-5 is listed as a pseudogene. The CDR3 length is 13 residues. The CDR3 spells CARRGGKVVKAFF. The CDR3 region has the DNA TGTGCCAGAAGAGGTGGTAAGGTGGTAAAAGCTTTCTTT.

The gene calls are TRBV7-9 and TRBJ2-2; D may be TRBD1 (6 bases). V was trimmed by 5 bases and J by 4 bases, leaving 8 bases between them. Germline loops: CDR1 SEHNR, CDR2 FQNEAQ (reference sequence). The CDR3 has 13 amino acids. CDR3 coding DNA: TGTGCCAGCAGCCGACAGGTCACCGGGGAGCTGTTTTTT. This translates into CASSRQVTGELFF.

The genes are TRBV5-1 and TRBJ1-2, with D maybe TRBD1 (6 bases). Between the trimmed V and J ends, which lost 6 bases and 4 bases, there was a span of 13 bases. The CDR3 contains 13 residues. The germline V gene has CDR1 SGHRS and CDR2 YFSETQ. The CDR3 spells CASNSQGGYGYTF. CDR3 DNA: TGCGCCAGCAACTCACAGGGAGGCTATGGCTACACCTTC.

V and J are TRBV24-1 and TRBJ2-5; 9 nucleotides agree with TRBD1. This CDR3 contains 15 residues. The junction had 4 bases not matched to a gene; V was cut back by 1 base and J by 5 bases. The germline V gene encodes CDR1 KGHDR and CDR2 SFDVKD. CDR3 region: CATSDFGTGKETQYF. DNA of the CDR3: TGTGCCACCAGTGATTTTGGGACAGGGAAGGAGACCCAGTACTTC.

The chain uses TRBV6-2 or TRBV6-3 and TRBJ2-1; perhaps TRBD2 as D (5 bases). V was clipped by 2 bases and J by 12 bases, with 11 bases between them. CDR1 and CDR2 from the germline V gene are MNHEY and SVGEGT. The CDR3 is 12 amino acids. Here the CDR3 DNA reads TGTGCCAGCAGTTACGGAGGCCCAGGGCAGTTCTTC. Protein product: CASSYGGPGQFF.

This chain links TRBV28 with TRBJ2-5; 8 bases match TRBD2. CDR3 size: 12 residues. Germline V gives CDR1 MDHEN, CDR2 SYDVKM. As DNA, the CDR3 is TGTGTCTCCATTGGGACTAGGGGGACCCAGTACTTC. This encodes CVSIGTRGTQYF.

This chain joins TRBV4-1 and TRBJ2-7; 11 bases map to TRBD2. CDR3 length equals 16 residues. The germline gives CDR1 MGHRA, CDR2 YSYEKL. J gave up 10 bases and V 1 base, and 12 bases lay outside the gene matches. The CDR3 DNA is TGCGCCAGCAGCCAAGGCACTAGCGGGGGCCCTTTTTTTCAGTACTTC. This encodes CASSQGTSGGPFFQYF.

The rearrangement uses TRBV5-6 and TRBJ1-2; D remains ambiguous. The CDR3 loop spans 12 amino acids. Deletions cut 0 bases from V and 5 bases from J, with 5 bases between. From germline, CDR1 is SGHDT and CDR2 YYEEEE. CDR3 amino acids: CASSLGVYGYTF. The DNA for the CDR3 is TGTGCCAGCAGCTTGGGAGTTTATGGCTACACCTTC.

A few counts support this clone. The chain has TRBV15 and TRBJ1-2, with D possibly matching TRBD1 (6 bases). V gave up 3 bases and J gave up 4 bases, with 15 bases separating them. Germline V gives CDR1 LNHNV, CDR2 YYDKDF (reference sequence). The CDR3 runs to 15 residues. DNA of the CDR3: TGTGCCACCAGCAGTACAGGACAGTCTACCTATGGCTACACCTTC. This gives the protein CATSSTGQSTYGYTF.

CDR3 residues: CATSRDVRQGNNEQFF. The DNA for the CDR3 is TGTGCCACCAGCAGAGATGTGAGACAGGGCAACAATGAGCAGTTCTTC. V and J are TRBV15 and TRBJ2-1, with 7 bases that match TRBD1. The CDR3 has 16 residues. CDR1 LNHNV and CDR2 YYDKDF come from the germline V gene (reference sequence). Trimming cost V 0 bases and J 5 bases; bases outside gene matches: 7. Full variable domain (remainder filled in from reference TRBV15 and TRBJ2-1): DAMVIQNPRYQVTQFGKPVTLSCSQTLNHNVMYWYQQKSSQAPKLLFHYYDKDFNNEADTPDNFQSRRPNTSFCFLDIRSPGLGDTAMYLCATSRDVRQGNNEQFFGPGTRLTVL.

The rearrangement links TRBV7-9 to TRBJ2-7; D is ambiguous. CDR3 size: 13 residues. Germline V lookup: CDR1 SEHNR, CDR2 FQNEAQ (reference sequence). The V end lost 5 bases, the J end lost 7 bases, and 15 bases lay between the germline ends. CDR3 protein: CASSPARVYEQYF. Written as DNA, the CDR3 is TGTGCCAGCAGCCCGGCCCGTGTCTATGAGCAGTACTTC.